The rows below give T cell receptor beta chains drawn from one sample of a study of OX40 agonist ivuxolimab in advanced cancers. Assay used: immunoSEQ multiplex PCR; TCRdb lists only in-frame clones, some missing. This table has 47,000 or so clones, around nine tenths appearing once. Sequences were derived from CD4+ or CD8+ T cells sorted from blood, sampled in a trial of the OX40 agonist ivuxolimab. All receptors come from an adult with an advanced solid tumor such as melanoma, head and neck, liver or kidney cancer. The CDR3 runs from the conserved cysteine through the conserved F or W. Fields, in order: V gene, J gene, D gene, CDR3 protein, CDR3 DNA. The D gene is left open where the match is weak.

>TRBV28|TRBJ2-4|-
CASIPGGAKNIQYF
TGTGCCAGCATTCCTGGGGGAGCCAAAAACATTCAGTACTTC
>TRBV2|TRBJ2-7|TRBD1
CASSEGTGGFNEQYF
TGTGCCAGCAGTGAAGGGACAGGGGGCTTCAACGAGCAGTACTTC
>TRBV4-3|TRBJ2-3|TRBD2
CASSHSLSGGGSTDTQYF
TGCGCCAGCAGCCACAGCCTAAGCGGGGGGGGTAGCACAGATACGCAGTATTTT
>TRBV6-5|TRBJ2-1|TRBD1
CASSSGQGGPFF
TGTGCCAGCAGTTCCGGACAGGGCGGCCCGTTCTTC
>TRBV27|TRBJ2-4|-
CAAGAFKNIQYF
TGTGCGGCCGGGGCATTCAAAAACATTCAGTACTTC
>TRBV7-2|TRBJ1-5|TRBD1
CASSPRTGYSNQPQHF
TGTGCCAGCAGCCCAAGGACAGGGTATAGCAATCAGCCCCAGCATTTT
>TRBV7-8|TRBJ1-1|-
CASSLAGTGRNTEAFF
TGTGCCAGCAGCTTAGCAGGGACGGGGAGGAACACTGAAGCTTTCTTT
>TRBV9|TRBJ2-5|TRBD2
CASSETGLAGETQYF
TGTGCCAGCAGCGAGACCGGACTAGCAGGAGAGACCCAGTACTTC
>TRBV11-1|TRBJ2-7|TRBD1
CASSLTGGRYEQYF
TGTGCCAGCAGCCTGACAGGGGGCAGGTACGAGCAGTACTTC
>TRBV10-3|TRBJ2-1|TRBD1
CAIRAPQGANEQFF
TGTGCCATCAGGGCCCCACAGGGGGCCAATGAGCAGTTCTTC
>TRBV4-1|TRBJ2-7|-
CASSRAVAYEQYF
TGCGCCAGCAGCAGAGCTGTAGCCTACGAGCAGTACTTC
>TRBV7-9|TRBJ2-2|-
CASSFHLRQTGELFF
TGTGCCAGCAGCTTTCATCTCCGCCAAACCGGGGAGCTGTTTTTT